This paragraph reports one TCR beta chain. The target antigen is unknown. This CDR3 region has 14 residues. Germline V gives CDR1 SGHTA, CDR2 FQGTGA. V dropped 2 bases and J dropped 5 bases, with 10 bases sitting between them. This sample is drawn from a study of yellow fever vaccine responses in identical twins. Notes on the study in general: Twins' vaccine T cell response reportedly seemed partly convergent, partly personalized.

TCRdb used MiXCR to reprocess the RT-PCR reads, holding one entry per CDR3 protein. There are about 3,600 distinct CDR3 sequences in the sample; 81% occur only once, and 3% to 4.5% lies in the top ten. Sequencing was performed on T cells from blood (PBMCs), unsorted or a sorted subset (not recorded which), taken before or after yellow fever vaccination (not recorded which). The receptor was derived from a woman aged 18-30 years who received the yellow fever vaccine. V and J are TRBV7-3 and TRBJ2-1; the D is unclear. The CDR3 DNA reads TGTGCCAGCAGCTTATGGGCTAGTAACAATGAGCAGTTCTTC. Translated, it gives CASSLWASNNEQFF.